The next 21 T cell receptor beta chains were all read from a single sample in a study of neurological immune-mediated disorders. TCRdb itself ran the 5' RACE reads through MiXCR, one entry per CDR3 protein. The table includes about 80,000 distinct CDR3 sequences, about 9.7% detected once. What was sequenced was PBMCs. Receptors originate from a man in his fifties in good health.

This clonotype was seen repeatedly, ten times or more. The chain has TRBV2 and TRBJ2-1; 7 bases align to TRBD2. Germline V CDR1 and CDR2: SNHLY, FYNNEI. This CDR3 is built from 14 residues. Unmatched junction bases numbered 7, after V lost 11 bases and J lost 0 bases. The CDR3 is CAGRRGSSYNEQFF. The CDR3 bases are TGTGCCGGAAGGCGGGGGTCCTCCTACAATGAGCAGTTCTTC.

This clonotype was observed a handful of times. The chain joins TRBV7-2 to TRBJ2-1; D gene uncertain. Germline values: CDR1 SGHTA, CDR2 FQGNSA. The CDR3 has 13 amino acids. Trimming removed 3 bases at V and 6 bases at J, with 9 bases between. CDR3 DNA sequence: TGTGCCAGCAGCTTTGAGCGCGCCAATGAGCAGTTCTTC. It specifies CASSFERANEQFF. Filled out from reference TRBV7-2 and TRBJ2-1, the complete variable domain reads GAGVSQSPSNKVTEKGKDVELRCDPISGHTALYWYRQSLGQGLEFLIYFQGNSAPDKSGLPSDRFSAERTGGSVSTLTIQRTQQEDSAVYLCASSFERANEQFFGPGTRLTVL.

This clonotype was seen many times. V gene TRBV10-3 combines with J gene TRBJ2-7; TRBD1 aligns across 7 bases. Germline-derived CDR1 and CDR2 are ENHRY and SYGVKD. V lost 3 bases, J lost 3 bases, and 5 bases stayed unmatched. This CDR3 is built from 14 residues. The CDR3 DNA is TGTGCCATCAGTGACCCGGGACAGATCTACGAGCAGTACTTC. Protein product: CAISDPGQIYEQYF.

This clonotype was observed a handful of times. The chain couples TRBV5-6 to TRBJ2-7; TRBD2 aligns across 13 bases. Germline loops: CDR1 SGHDT, CDR2 YYEEEE. This CDR3 is 16 amino acids long. The J segment lost 2 bases and the V segment lost 1 base, leaving 3 bases of the junction unmatched. The CDR3 is CASSLLGTSGTYEQYF. CDR3 nucleotide sequence: TGTGCCAGCAGCTTGTTAGGGACTAGCGGGACCTACGAGCAGTACTTC. Filled out from reference TRBV5-6 and TRBJ2-7, the complete variable domain reads DAGVTQSPTHLIKTRGQQVTLRCSPKSGHDTVSWYQQALGQGPQFIFQYYEEEERQRGNFPDRFSGHQFPNYSSELNVNALLLGDSALYLCASSLLGTSGTYEQYFGPGTRLTVT.

This clonotype was seen many times. J is TRBJ2-1 and V is TRBV5-1; 8 bases are shared with TRBD2. CDR1 is SGHRS, CDR2 YFSETQ, per germline. The trim removed 5 bases at V and 4 bases at J, leaving 11 bases unmatched. The CDR3 is made up of 16 amino acids. The CDR3 sequence is CASSRGLAGGYNEQFF. CDR3 DNA sequence: TGCGCCAGCAGTCGGGGCCTGGCGGGAGGATACAATGAGCAGTTCTTC.

This clonotype was recorded at least ten times. The genes are TRBV7-8 and TRBJ1-4; D is uncertain. Trimming removed 5 bases from V and 3 bases from J, with 13 bases in between. The V gene's germline CDR1 is SGHVS and CDR2 FQNEAQ. The CDR3 consists of 15 residues. The CDR3 DNA reads TGTGCCAGCAGCAGGTACAGAAGCCCTAATGAAAAACTGTTTTTT. Protein sequence: CASSRYRSPNEKLFF.

In regard to this clonotype: Just one base apart from a much larger clone, this may be a read error. J is TRBJ2-5 and V is TRBV5-1; D unresolved. This CDR3 has 13 amino acids. CDR1 is SGHRS and CDR2 is YFSETQ in the germline V gene. The CDR3 coding sequence is TGCACCATCAGCGTAATCAGCCAAGAGACCCAGTACTTC. Its protein is CTISVISQETQYF. Based on the CDR3 plus reference TRBV5-1 and TRBJ2-5, the full variable domain is KAGVTQTPRYLIKTRGQQVTLSCSPISGHRSVSWYQQTPGQGLQFLFEYFSETQRNKGNFPGRFSGRQFSNSRSEMNVSTLELGDSALYLCTISVISQETQYFGPGTRLLVL.

This clonotype was seen many times. V gene TRBV6-1 combines with J gene TRBJ2-1, with 9 bases lining up with TRBD1. V lost 4 bases to trimming and J lost 7 bases; unmatched junction nucleotides: 8. This CDR3 is built from 15 residues. CDR1 MNHNS and CDR2 SASEGT come from the germline V gene. The CDR3 region is CASSGTGGRRNEQFF. CDR3 nucleotides: TGTGCCAGCAGTGGAACAGGGGGCAGGAGGAATGAGCAGTTCTTC.

J is TRBJ1-5 and V is TRBV20-1, with TRBD1 as a possible D gene (5 bases). CDR1 is DFQATT, CDR2 SNEGSKA, per germline (reference sequence). The CDR3 sequence is 15 residues long. The ends were cut back, 0 bases at V and 4 bases at J, with 13 bases in the middle. The CDR3 here is CSARELGGANQPQHF. The DNA of the CDR3 is TGCAGTGCTAGAGAATTAGGTGGGGCGAATCAGCCCCAGCATTTT.

This clonotype has a count of ten or more. The chain carries TRBV7-2 and TRBJ2-3; 13 bases map to TRBD2. J gave up 4 bases and V 4 bases, and 2 bases lay outside the gene matches. Germline V gene sequence: CDR1 SGHTA, CDR2 FQGNSA. CDR3 length: 15 amino acids. The CDR3 sequence is CASSSGLAGADTQYF. CDR3 bases: TGTGCCAGCAGCTCCGGACTAGCGGGAGCAGATACGCAGTATTTT.

The chain couples TRBV3-1 to TRBJ1-5; 7 nucleotides agree with TRBD1. CDR1 is LGHDT and CDR2 is YNNKEL in the germline V gene (reference sequence). J was trimmed by 6 bases and V by 3 bases; bases with no gene match: 14. The CDR3 consists of 17 residues. Here the CDR3 reads CASSHSRTGNIGQPQHF. CDR3 sequence (DNA): TGTGCCAGCAGCCATAGCAGGACAGGTAATATTGGTCAGCCCCAGCATTTT.

This clonotype has ten or more counts. The chain couples TRBV12-3 or TRBV12-4 to TRBJ1-1, with TRBD1 identical over 7 bases. This CDR3 is 13 amino acids long. Unmatched junction bases numbered 6, after V lost 5 bases and J lost 6 bases. The CDR3 nucleotides read TGTGCCAGCAGTCGCAGGGGGGGTCCTGAAGCTTTCTTT. It is translated as CASSRRGGPEAFF.

The sample holds many counts of this clonotype. J is TRBJ2-2 and V is TRBV27; perhaps D is TRBD1 or TRBD2 (6 bases each). This CDR3 has 17 residues. V was trimmed by 6 bases and J by 2 bases, leaving 19 bases between them. Germline CDR1 reads MNHEY; CDR2 reads SMNVEV (reference sequence). The CDR3 coding sequence is TGTGCCAGCAGCCTTCTCGGAGGGGGGCCCAACACCGGGGAGCTGTTTTTT. Translating gives CASSLLGGGPNTGELFF.

This clonotype has a count of ten or more. This chain joins TRBV20-1 and TRBJ1-5; 10 bases align to TRBD1. The CDR3 spans 15 residues. Germline CDR1 reads DFQATT; CDR2 reads SNEGSKA (reference sequence). The trim removed 3 bases at V and 3 bases at J, leaving 5 bases unmatched. The CDR3 sequence: CSARGQGLNNQPQHF. The CDR3 nucleotides are TGCAGTGCTAGGGGACAGGGGTTGAACAATCAGCCCCAGCATTTT.

The chain is built from TRBV7-3 and TRBJ2-7; 7 bases agree with TRBD2. The junction had 4 bases not matched to a gene; V was cut back by 5 bases and J by 6 bases. The CDR3 covers 12 residues. Germline-derived CDR1 and CDR2 are SGHTA and FQGTGA. The CDR3 here is CASSPTGGEQYF. CDR3 sequence (DNA): TGTGCCAGCAGCCCGACGGGGGGCGAGCAGTACTTC.

The chain combines TRBV6-6 with TRBJ2-4; D possibly corresponds to TRBD1 (6 bases). CDR3 length equals 16 residues. The germline V gene has CDR1 MNHNY and CDR2 SVGAGI (reference sequence). The germline V and J ends were trimmed by 10 bases and 1 base, with 20 bases remaining between them. CDR3 amino acids: CAIIQQGQGAKNIQYF. The CDR3 region has the DNA TGTGCCATCATACAGCAAGGCCAGGGGGCCAAAAACATTCAGTACTTC.

This clonotype appeared many times. This chain joins TRBV6-1 and TRBJ2-1, with 16 bases fitting TRBD2. The germline V gene has CDR1 MNHNS and CDR2 SASEGT. CDR3 length equals 18 residues. The V segment lost 8 bases and the J segment 8 bases; nucleotides outside the gene matches: 15. The CDR3 spells CASPGGTSGGAGVDEQFF. CDR3 nucleotide sequence: TGTGCCAGCCCGGGAGGGACTAGCGGGGGGGCGGGAGTCGATGAGCAGTTCTTC.

This clonotype was picked up many times. The chain couples TRBV29-1 to TRBJ1-1; 9 bases are shared with TRBD1. Per the germline V gene, CDR1 is SQVTM and CDR2 is ANQGSEA. J lost 1 base, V lost 8 bases, and 11 bases had no gene match. The CDR3 sequence is 15 residues long. The CDR3 nucleotides are TGCAGCACCCGGGACAGGGTGGGAGCGAACACTGAAGCTTTCTTT. Translating gives CSTRDRVGANTEAFF.

The table lists this clonotype with many counts. V and J are TRBV29-1 and TRBJ1-4; 11 positions match TRBD1. This CDR3 is built from 17 residues. CDR1 is SQVTM, CDR2 ANQGSEA, per germline. Trimming at V came to 5 bases and at J to 0 bases, leaving 8 bases not matched to a gene. DNA for the CDR3: TGCAGCGTTCCCACCGGACAGGGGGCGACAACTAATGAAAAACTGTTTTTT. Translating gives CSVPTGQGATTNEKLFF. Together with reference TRBV29-1 and TRBJ1-4, the CDR3 gives the full variable domain: SAVISQKPSRDICQRGTSLTIQCQVDSQVTMMFWYRQQPGQSLTLIATANQGSEATYESGFVIDKFPISRPNLTFSTLTVSNMSPEDSSIYLCSVPTGQGATTNEKLFFGSGTQLSVL.

This clonotype was seen many times. The chain uses TRBV7-2 and TRBJ2-3; 8 bases align to TRBD2. V trimming: 5 bases; J trimming: 4 bases; junction bases outside the gene matches: 8. Germline V gives CDR1 SGHTA, CDR2 FQGNSA. The CDR3 has 15 amino acids. The CDR3 coding sequence is TGTGCCAGCAGCCCGAGCGGGAGCGCGTCAGATACGCAGTATTTT. This gives the protein CASSPSGSASDTQYF. The full variable domain, with the rest looked up from reference TRBV7-2 and TRBJ2-3, is GAGVSQSPSNKVTEKGKDVELRCDPISGHTALYWYRQSLGQGLEFLIYFQGNSAPDKSGLPSDRFSAERTGGSVSTLTIQRTQQEDSAVYLCASSPSGSASDTQYFGPGTRLTVL.

This clonotype was detected ten times or more. This chain uses TRBV28 with TRBJ2-1; D perhaps matches TRBD2 (7 bases). This CDR3 region has 14 residues. Germline assignment: CDR1 MDHEN and CDR2 SYDVKM. Trimming shortened V by 7 bases and J by 5 bases, and 15 bases separated the two germline ends. The CDR3 DNA reads TGTGCCAGCAACCCGGGGGGCCTAAACAATGAGCAGTTCTTC. Its translation is CASNPGGLNNEQFF. The variable domain in full, with the rest retrieved from reference TRBV28 and TRBJ2-1, is DVKVTQSSRYLVKRTGEKVFLECVQDMDHENMFWYRQDPGLGLRLIYFSYDVKMKEKGDIPEGYSVSREKKERFSLILESASTNQTSMYLCASNPGGLNNEQFFGPGTRLTVL.